This TCR beta chain comes out of a study of blood T cell repertoires in COVID-19. About the research overall: Donors in the United States, Italy and Spain gave samples during acute or convalescent COVID-19. Sample material is recorded as cDNA or gDNA derived from T cells, B-cell-depleted T cells, or PBMCs.

The V and J ends lost 4 bases and 8 bases respectively, with 14 bases between them. This CDR3 comprises 12 residues. Germline V gives CDR1 SQVTM, CDR2 ANQGSEA. How the authors handled the data: Estimated nucleated cell counts came from reference gene primer amplification. TCRdb keeps only in-frame clones here, not all; method: immunoSEQ multiplex PCR. V and J calls and clone size follow that table, whereas D and trimming were derived from the DNA. Of more than 70,000 clones listed, around 89% are singletons. Sequenced material: peripheral blood. The rearrangement uses TRBV29-1 and TRBJ1-2; D uncertain. This sequence originates from a man aged 50-59 years with acute or convalescent COVID-19. The CDR3 DNA reads as TGCAGCGTTGGGGCCGCCGAGGGCGGCTACACCTTC. Translation gives CSVGAAEGGYTF.